This T cell receptor (beta chain) is drawn from a study of cytomegalovirus exposure and HLA in healthy donors. PCR involved 60 Vbeta and 13 Jbeta primers. Produced via immunoSEQ multiplex PCR; TCRdb's table is partial and in-frame only. This sample's table has 150,000 to 250,000 clones. A note on this clone: Its antigen is not identified.

Germline-derived CDR1 and CDR2 are MNHEY and SMNVEV (reference sequence). With 2 bases removed from V and 4 bases from J, the gap between germline ends came to 7 bases. The CDR3 runs 13 residues. Findings and caveats of the study: In an earlier analysis, most TCR beta V segments were productive about 87% or about 30% of the time.

This rearrangement joins TRBV27 to TRBJ2-3; D remains ambiguous. The specimen sequenced was PBMCs. The clonotype originates from a boy between 10 and 17 years old in good health and CMV-seronegative. CDR3 sequence (DNA): TGTGCCAGCAGTTTAACTTTCTCAGATACGCAGTATTTT. This translates into CASSLTFSDTQYF.